This T cell receptor beta chain derives from a study of technical replicates of blood from four donors. Using immunoSEQ multiplex PCR, the repertoire was profiled, and TCRdb retains in-frame clones only, with some absent. Among around 68,000 clones listed, 95% to 98% were seen once. CDR3 length: 14 residues. V was clipped by 1 base and J by 6 bases; unmatched bases: 4. The germline CDR1 and CDR2 sequences are MGHRA and YSYEKL. The sequencing input was T cells isolated from PBMCs. This TCR was recovered from a human donor in good health. The chain uses TRBV4-1 and TRBJ1-2; 8 nucleotides agree with TRBD1. As DNA, the CDR3 is TGCGCCAGCAGCCAAGTAGACAGGGGCGATGGCTACACCTTC. Translating gives CASSQVDRGDGYTF.